This entry features one T cell receptor beta chain sequence. The antigen it binds to is not known. It has no much larger one-base neighbor in the sample; base qualities were not kept. One collaborating source in Seattle enrolled patients during active infection and followed them longitudinally through the course of disease. Collaborating institutions collected whole blood in K2EDTA tubes following their own protocols. For TCRbeta analysis, collaborators shipped samples in one of three forms: frozen whole blood, isolated PBMCs, or DNA extracted from either of those sample types. This record comes from a study of blood T cell repertoires in COVID-19 (dated by TCRdb to 2019 to 2021). Some background on the complete study: Samples from collaborators originated in the United States, Italy and Spain and spanned both the acute and convalescent phases of COVID-19. The material from the prospective study consisted of cDNA or gDNA derived from T cells, B-cell-depleted T cells, or PBMCs. Subjects who had been exposed to COVID-19, were actively infected with it, or had recovered from it provided the deeply sampled blood TCRbeta repertoires that made up the dataset. The repertoires were made available in a free public database intended to serve as a resource for research on the immune response to SARS-CoV-2. Samples came from the ongoing ImmuneRACE study (first 160 participants) plus 1,254 subjects from 6 global collaborators. Nearly every sample came with metadata listing a de-identified subject ID, COVID-19 status, age in years and sex. HLA class I and class II types, where available, came from metadata supplied by the sample provider rather than from assay-based typing.

Study-level results and caveats: How much clinical and demographic metadata was included differed by source and by participant, and the metadata was provided uncurated.

The immunoSEQ Assay, a bias-controlled multiplex PCR, was used to amplify TCRbeta CDR3 regions from genomic DNA. On the authors' methods: The number of nucleated cells in each sample was estimated by amplification of reference gene primers within the assay. To quantify the absolute abundance of each unique TCRbeta CDR3 rearrangement, sequence reads were collapsed and filtered. For each sample, productive Simpson clonality was calculated as the square root of Simpson's diversity index over productive rearrangements. TCRdb limited this immuneACCESS table to in-frame rearrangements with V and J called. A share of clones is missing; checked studies link under half to unresolved V genes, and the rest is unexplained. V and J calls and clone size are those listed in that table; D and trimming were worked out from the DNA. Across this sample there are approximately 270,000 clones, with about 86% seen only once. The biggest ten clones account for approximately 14% of the sample.

CDR1 and CDR2 are drawn from the germline V gene: SGHNT, YENEEA. The CDR3, from cysteine to phenylalanine, totals 17 residues. CDR3 DNA is the only sequence kept; it has 51 bases, read in frame from the first base. Relative to germline, V is missing 4 bases and J is missing 5 bases, with 14 bases of the junction outside any gene match. Material: peripheral blood. The chain joins TRBV11-3 to TRBJ2-3; 8 of the junction bases match TRBD2. The receptor was derived from a person aged 65-85 years with COVID-19, enrolled during active disease. At the DNA level, the sequence is TGTGCCAGCAGCTCCCGGCGGAGCGGGAGCGAGAGAGATACGCAGTATTTT. Its protein reads: CASSSRRSGSERDTQYF.